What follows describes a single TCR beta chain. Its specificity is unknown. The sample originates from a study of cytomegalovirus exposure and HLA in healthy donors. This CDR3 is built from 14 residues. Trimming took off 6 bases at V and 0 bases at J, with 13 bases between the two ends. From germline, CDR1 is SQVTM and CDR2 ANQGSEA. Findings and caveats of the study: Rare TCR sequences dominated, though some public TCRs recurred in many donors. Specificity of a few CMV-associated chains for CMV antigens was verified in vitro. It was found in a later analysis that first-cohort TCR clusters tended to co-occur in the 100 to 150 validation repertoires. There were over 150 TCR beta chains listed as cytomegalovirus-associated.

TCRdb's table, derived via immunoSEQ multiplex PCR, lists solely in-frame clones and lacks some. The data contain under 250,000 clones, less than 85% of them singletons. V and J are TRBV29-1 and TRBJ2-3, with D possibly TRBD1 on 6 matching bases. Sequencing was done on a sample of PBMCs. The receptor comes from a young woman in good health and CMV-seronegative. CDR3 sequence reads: CSVQTGSSTDTQYF. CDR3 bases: TGCAGCGTCCAGACAGGTTCTAGCACAGATACGCAGTATTTT.